The entry below gives a single T cell receptor (beta chain) sequence along with its context. Its antigen remains unidentified. Some clones are missing from TCRdb's copy, which holds only in-frame ones; the method was immunoSEQ multiplex PCR. The listing records roughly 50,000 clones. The data belong to a study of Tregs in tolerant kidney transplant recipients. The study, taken as a whole, reports: Activated donor B cell expansion appeared to reveal the most relevant donor-specific TCRbeta repertoire. Biological reproducibility was not directly addressed, but technical replication error appeared minimal. Tolerant patients' donor-specific Tregs expanded beyond overall Tregs, suggesting antigen-driven growth.

Unstimulated regulatory T cells (CD4+CD25+CD127-), CD4+CD25- non-regulatory cells, CD4 and CD8 cells were FACS-sorted from thawed PBMCs. The material was CD4+ T cells from blood, obtained before the transplant. The receptor was derived from a human donor who received a combined kidney and bone marrow transplant.

CDR3 DNA (partial): TGTGCCAGCAGCTTAGCCAGCGGGGGGGCCGGTGAG. Encoded protein: CASSLASGGAGE. The CDR3 in its entirety is CASSLASGGAGEQFF. The J gene is TRBJ2-1, the V gene TRBV7-7, with 10 bases aligning to TRBD2. The CDR3 end falls 3 residues outside the read, so it is completed with the germline J gene. V trimming: 0 bases; J trimming: 9 bases; junction bases outside the gene matches: 5. Germline CDR1 reads SSHAT; CDR2 reads FNYEAQ (reference sequence). CDR3 length equals 15 residues. Looking up the rest from reference TRBV7-7 and TRBJ2-1 gives the full variable domain: GAGVSQSPRYKVTKRGQDVTLRCDPISSHATLYWYQQALGQGPEFLTYFNYEAQPDKSGLPSDRFSAERPEGSISTLTIQRTEQRDSAMYRCASSLASGGAGEQFFGPGTRLTVL.